These 12 T cell receptor beta chains were all obtained from the same sample, sequenced in a study of molecular identifiers for immune sequencing clone quantification. TCRdb reprocessed the PCR reads with MiXCR, giving one entry per CDR3 protein. The sample has roughly 630,000 distinct CDR3 sequences, 25% seen once. The sequencing input was naive CD8+ T cells from blood, with Jurkat cell RNA spiked in. Sample subset: FACS-sorted CD8+CD4-CCR7+CD45RA+ naive T cells. The source of these receptors is a human donor in good health. Some libraries in this study had Jurkat cell RNA spiked in.

The chain links TRBV7-2 to TRBJ2-5; the D call may be TRBD1 or TRBD2 (5 bases each). V lost 5 bases to trimming and J lost 4 bases, with 23 bases between them. Germline CDR1 reads SGHTA; CDR2 reads FQGNSA. The CDR3 has 17 amino acids. The CDR3 protein is CASSRTHRGEGRETQYF. CDR3 bases: TGTGCCAGCAGCCGTACGCATAGGGGTGAGGGCCGAGAGACCCAGTACTTC.

This clonotype was seen only a few times. This chain links TRBV20-1 with TRBJ2-5; TRBD2 agrees at 11 bases. V lost 6 bases to trimming and J lost 5 bases; unmatched junction nucleotides: 20. In germline, CDR1 is DFQATT, CDR2 SNEGSKA (reference sequence). The CDR3 extends over 18 amino acids. CDR3 DNA: TGCAGTGCCCAGACGTCGCTAGCGGGAGGCTCGGGACCGGAGACCCAGTACTTC. This codes for CSAQTSLAGGSGPETQYF.

This clonotype came up many times. Germline and junction disagree at one end, which may indicate a read error. The rearrangement uses TRBV6-1 and TRBJ1-5; unclear D gene. CDR1 and CDR2 (germline): MNHNS, SASEGT. CDR3 size: 15 residues. CDR3 DNA sequence: TGTGCCAGCTGTGACGGACCCTATAGCAATCAGCCCCAGCATTTT. It encodes CASCDGPYSNQPQHF.

Points on this clonotype: This sequence may be a read error, since a much larger clone differs from it by one base. The CDR3 DNA sequence: TGTGCCAGCAATTACTCGCCTAGCGGGAGTCGTGAGCAGTACTTC. Amino acid sequence: CASNYSPSGSREQYF. V and J are TRBV6-5 and TRBJ2-7; 10 bases line up with TRBD2. Per the germline V gene, CDR1 is MNHEY and CDR2 is SVGAGI. The CDR3 loop spans 15 amino acids.

This clonotype was seen at least ten times. The rearrangement joins TRBV13 to TRBJ1-5; no clear D gene. Germline CDR1 PRHDT, CDR2 FYEKMQ (reference sequence). This CDR3 region has 13 residues. Trimming took 7 bases from V and 2 from J, leaving 9 bases between them. DNA for the CDR3: TGTGCCAGCACTGAGGGCCGCAATCAGCCCCAGCATTTT. This translates into CASTEGRNQPQHF.

A remark on this clonotype: This may stem from a read error, because a much larger clone lies one nucleotide away. V usage is TRBV2 and J usage is TRBJ1-5; D unresolved. Trimming removed 11 bases at V and 3 bases at J, with 14 bases between. Germline V CDR1 and CDR2: SNHLY, FYNNEI. The CDR3 is 13 amino acids. The CDR3 coding sequence is TGTGCCGTACGGAACAGCCCCAATCAGCCCCAGCATTTT. This gives the protein CAVRNSPNQPQHF.

This clonotype occurred many times. The gene calls are TRBV30 and TRBJ2-7; 7 nucleotides align to TRBD2. Germline CDR1 GTSNPN, CDR2 SVGIG (reference sequence). Trimming took 1 base from V and 0 from J; bases not matched to a gene: 0. The CDR3 loop spans 13 amino acids. CDR3 sequence reads: CAWSGGSSYEQYF. The CDR3 DNA is TGTGCCTGGAGTGGCGGGAGCTCCTACGAGCAGTACTTC.

This clonotype was seen more than once but under ten times. The chain uses TRBV20-1 and TRBJ2-3, with a weak D call TRBD2 (5 bases). V was clipped by 6 bases and J by 6 bases, with 22 bases between them. Germline CDR1 reads DFQATT; CDR2 reads SNEGSKA (reference sequence). The CDR3 sequence is 15 residues long. For the CDR3, the DNA is TGCAGTGCCATTGACCATGGACGGGGTGAGGATACGCAGTATTTT. Protein product: CSAIDHGRGEDTQYF.

About this clonotype: At one boundary the junction diverges from the germline segment, which might be a read error. This chain links TRBV4-3 with TRBJ2-1, with 8 bases that match TRBD2. From germline, CDR1 is LGHNA and CDR2 YSLEER. This CDR3 is 18 amino acids long. CDR3 bases: TGCGCCAGCAGCCAAGATCTCTCGAGCGGGGGTGCCTACGATGAGCAGTTCTTC. Translated: CASSQDLSSGGAYDEQFF.

Comment on this clonotype: This may stem from a read error, because a much larger clone lies one nucleotide away. The CDR3: CASSQAASYPEKLLF. The CDR3 region has the DNA TGCGCCAGCAGCCAAGCGGCCAGTTACCCTGAAAAACTGCTTTTT. V usage is TRBV4-3 and J usage is TRBJ1-4; D unclear. CDR1 and CDR2 from the germline V gene are LGHNA and YSLEER. There are 15 residues in the CDR3.

A few counts support this clonotype. The chain employs TRBV6-2 or TRBV6-3 and TRBJ2-5; D is unclear. Germline CDR1 is MNHEY and CDR2 is SVGEGT. Trimming stripped 6 bases from V and 3 bases from J, with 8 bases between. This CDR3 is built from 12 residues. CDR3 sequence (DNA): TGTGCCAGCAGCATTTTTAAAGAGACCCAGTACTTC. Encoded protein: CASSIFKETQYF.

Many counts were recorded for this clonotype. The chain has TRBV6-5 and TRBJ2-7, with D perhaps TRBD2 (6 bases). The germline CDR1 and CDR2 sequences are MNHEY and SVGAGI. The CDR3 runs 18 residues. Deletions cut 0 bases from V and 3 bases from J, with 21 bases between. DNA of the CDR3: TGTGCCAGCAGTTACTCGCAAACGTCATTCGGGGGTAGCTACGAGCAGTACTTC. This codes for CASSYSQTSFGGSYEQYF.